Following are 16 T cell receptor beta chains from one sample sequenced in a study of blood T cell repertoires in COVID-19. Sequencing used immunoSEQ multiplex PCR; TCRdb keeps in-frame clones, though not all of them. The table records roughly 670,000 clones, over 80% of them present only once. The sequenced material came from peripheral blood. The receptors stem from a woman aged 18-29 years with acute or convalescent COVID-19.

The chain employs TRBV7-9 and TRBJ1-1; a possible D gene is TRBD1 (6 bases). The CDR3 runs to 13 residues. CDR1 and CDR2 (germline): SEHNR, FQNEAQ (reference sequence). The V gene lost 10 bases and the J gene lost 4 bases, with 16 bases spanning the gap. The CDR3 loop is CAINRAVGTEAFF. DNA for the CDR3: TGTGCCATAAACAGGGCTGTGGGCACTGAAGCTTTCTTT.

This clone was seen once. V is TRBV9 and J is TRBJ2-1; 7 bases agree with TRBD2. The ends lost 3 bases at V and 6 bases at J; junction bases unmatched: 9. Looked up from germline, CDR1 is SGDLS and CDR2 is YYNGEE. This CDR3 region has 15 residues. The DNA of the CDR3 is TGTGCCAGCAGCGGAGAGGGGACTAAGGGCAATGAGCAGTTCTTC. Its translation is CASSGEGTKGNEQFF. Full variable domain (missing parts from reference TRBV9 and TRBJ2-1): DSGVTQTPKHLITATGQRVTLRCSPRSGDLSVYWYQQSLDQGLQFLIQYYNGEERAKGNILERFSAQQFPDLHSELNLSSLELGDSALYFCASSGEGTKGNEQFFGPGTRLTVL.

The chain combines TRBV18 with TRBJ1-5; 7 nucleotides match TRBD1. The germline gives CDR1 KGHSH, CDR2 LQKENI. CDR3 length: 17 residues. Germline trimming cut 3 bases from V and 1 base from J; bases unmatched to any gene: 9. The CDR3 here is CASSPDRQGASNQPQHF. The CDR3 bases are TGTGCCAGCTCACCCGACAGACAGGGTGCAAGCAATCAGCCCCAGCATTTT.

The rearrangement links TRBV19 to TRBJ1-6, with TRBD1 matching over 7 bases. CDR1 and CDR2 (germline): LNHDA, SQIVND (reference sequence). The CDR3 covers 15 residues. V shed 3 bases and J 8 bases; nucleotides not matched to a gene: 7. CDR3 nucleotides: TGTGCCAGTAGTATCATGGGCAGGGGGTATTCACCCCTCCACTTT. Translated, it gives CASSIMGRGYSPLHF.

CDR3 coding DNA: TGTGCCAGCAGACTAGACGGAAGGAGAAATTCACCCCTCCACTTT. Its protein is CASRLDGRRNSPLHF. This chain connects TRBV25-1 to TRBJ1-6; the D is unclear. The CDR3 runs to 15 residues. V dropped 6 bases and J dropped 7 bases, with 16 bases sitting between them. CDR1 and CDR2 (germline): MGHDK, SYGVNS.

This rearrangement joins TRBV28 to TRBJ1-1; perhaps TRBD1 as D (5 bases). The CDR3 is made up of 17 amino acids. Germline CDR1 reads MDHEN; CDR2 reads SYDVKM. Trimming took off 5 bases at V and 5 bases at J, with 24 bases between the two ends. The CDR3 region is CASSLKGLIKTRTEAFF. The CDR3 coding sequence is TGTGCCAGCAGTCTTAAGGGGTTGATAAAAACCCGGACTGAAGCTTTCTTT.

With respect to this clone: Other DNA sequences from this sample encode an identical CDR3 as well. The chain is built from TRBV27 and TRBJ1-2; tentatively, D is TRBD1 (6 bases). V lost 3 bases and J 2 bases, leaving 7 bases between the germline ends. The CDR3 has 13 residues. Germline V gene sequence: CDR1 MNHEY, CDR2 SMNVEV (reference sequence). The CDR3, as DNA: TGTGCCAGCAGTTTCGGGACAAACTATGGCTACACCTTC. This codes for CASSFGTNYGYTF.

The chain combines TRBV2 with TRBJ2-1; a weak D match, TRBD2 (5 bases). The V and J ends lost 2 bases and 12 bases respectively, with 11 bases between them. CDR1 is SNHLY, CDR2 FYNNEI, per germline. The CDR3 has 12 residues. The CDR3 protein is CASSEWLAGQFF. The DNA for the CDR3 is TGTGCCAGCAGTGAATGGCTAGCAGGGCAGTTCTTC.

The CDR3 bases are TGTGCCAGCAGCCCTTTCCGGGGGGTAAGGGAAGCTTTCTTT. Encoded protein: CASSPFRGVREAFF. The chain is built from TRBV6-6 and TRBJ1-1; tentative D call: TRBD1 (5 bases). The CDR3 runs to 14 residues. Trimming removed 6 bases at V and 8 bases at J, with 19 bases between. The germline gives CDR1 MNHNY, CDR2 SVGAGI (reference sequence).

This chain uses TRBV6-2 or TRBV6-3 with TRBJ2-5; D is perhaps TRBD1 (6 bases). CDR1 and CDR2 (germline): MNHEY, SVGEGT. The CDR3 extends over 15 amino acids. Between the trimmed V and J ends, which lost 2 bases and 1 base, there was a span of 11 bases. In nucleotides, the CDR3 is TGTGCCAGCAGTTACGAGGGGGAGTTCCAAGAGACCCAGTACTTC. It encodes CASSYEGEFQETQYF.

This sequence joins TRBV5-1 and TRBJ1-1; D is unclear. Trimming took 6 bases from V and 11 from J, leaving 17 bases between them. The CDR3 contains 12 residues. CDR1 and CDR2 from the germline V gene are SGHRS and YFSETQ. CDR3 region: CASTSPGMEAFF. CDR3 in DNA: TGCGCCAGCACCTCCCCGGGGATGGAGGCTTTCTTT.

This clone was picked up a small number of times. The chain combines TRBV25-1 with TRBJ2-1; 7 nucleotides align to TRBD1. The CDR3 has 17 amino acids. V gave up 3 bases and J gave up 2 bases; unmatched junction bases: 10. Germline loops: CDR1 MGHDK, CDR2 SYGVNS. The CDR3 sequence: CASSDDRVSSPYNEQFF. The CDR3 region has the DNA TGTGCCAGCAGTGATGACAGGGTCAGCTCCCCCTACAATGAGCAGTTCTTC.

In regard to this clone: Other DNA sequences in this sample translate to the same CDR3. The chain carries TRBV27 and TRBJ2-7, with D perhaps TRBD1 (6 bases). This CDR3 comprises 12 residues. The germline CDR1 and CDR2 sequences are MNHEY and SMNVEV (reference sequence). Trimming left V 5 bases short and J 4 bases short, with 9 bases between. The CDR3: CASSLRGYEQYF. The CDR3, as DNA: TGTGCCAGCAGTCTCAGGGGTTACGAGCAGTACTTC.

V gene TRBV3-1 (or the pseudogene TRBV3-2) combines with J gene TRBJ2-3; 8 positions match TRBD2. The CDR3 is 15 amino acids. The junction had 5 bases not matched to a gene; V was cut back by 1 base and J by 5 bases. Per germline, CDR1 LGHDT and CDR2 YNNKEL (reference sequence). The CDR3 sequence: CASSQVAGGRDTQYF. CDR3 DNA sequence: TGTGCCAGCAGCCAAGTTGCGGGGGGCCGAGATACGCAGTATTTT.

The V gene is TRBV6-5, the J gene TRBJ2-3; the D gene is possibly TRBD2 (5 bases). This CDR3 spans 14 amino acids. Trimming removed 8 bases from V and 2 bases from J, with 14 bases in between. Per germline, CDR1 MNHEY and CDR2 SVGAGI. The chain's CDR3 is CASDPAVNTDTQYF. CDR3 DNA sequence: TGTGCCAGCGACCCAGCGGTCAACACAGATACGCAGTATTTT.

The chain is built from TRBV30 and TRBJ2-7; a possible D gene is TRBD2 (6 bases). The CDR3 totals 11 residues. From germline, CDR1 is GTSNPN and CDR2 SVGIG (reference sequence). V lost 5 bases and J 5 bases, leaving 10 bases between the germline ends. In DNA, the CDR3 is TGTGCCTGGTCATGGAGGGACGAGCAGTACTTC. Its protein product is CAWSWRDEQYF.